Shown below are 6 T cell receptor beta chains from a single sample sequenced in a study of T-cell reconstitution after alpha-beta-depleted transplantation in children. It was with unique molecular identifiers that the TCRbeta library was prepared. Via MiXCR, TCRdb re-called the PCR reads, giving one row per CDR3 protein. The profile covers hundreds of thousands of distinct CDR3 sequences, with around 16% appearing a single time and 1.1% taken by the ten largest. Specimen: PBMCs from the stem cell graft donor, collected from the stem cell graft. Source of these receptors: a human donor who donated a stem cell graft to a child with acute myeloid leukemia.

J is TRBJ2-7 and V is TRBV30; TRBD1 matches at 7 bases. This CDR3 has 12 amino acids. Germline V gene data show CDR1 as GTSNPN and CDR2 as SVGIG (reference sequence). V trimming: 3 bases; J trimming: 6 bases; junction bases outside the gene matches: 5. The CDR3 here is CAWRRQGFEQYF. Written as DNA, the CDR3 is TGTGCCTGGAGGCGACAGGGCTTCGAGCAGTACTTC.

This clonotype has a count of ten or more. This chain joins TRBV20-1 and TRBJ2-2; 7 nucleotides agree with TRBD2. The ends lost 1 base at V and 4 bases at J; junction bases unmatched: 9. Germline CDR1 is DFQATT and CDR2 is SNEGSKA (reference sequence). This CDR3 has 16 residues. Written as DNA, the CDR3 is TGCAGTGCTAGAGTACCGGGGGGTAGGGTCACCGGGGAGCTGTTTTTT. This encodes CSARVPGGRVTGELFF.

This clonotype was picked up a small number of times. V gene TRBV7-3 combines with J gene TRBJ2-1, with D perhaps matching TRBD1 (5 bases). CDR1 is SGHTA and CDR2 is FQGTGA in the germline V gene. This CDR3 spans 18 amino acids. V was shortened by 5 bases and J by 6 bases, with 26 bases between the two germline ends. CDR3 amino acids: CASSLHASDTLTGNEQFF. The CDR3 nucleotides are TGTGCCAGCAGCCTCCATGCTTCGGACACCCTCACTGGCAATGAGCAGTTCTTC.

The genes are TRBV7-2 and TRBJ1-1; D is ambiguous. The germline CDR1 and CDR2 sequences are SGHTA and FQGNSA. The CDR3 is made up of 14 amino acids. Between the trimmed V and J ends, which lost 3 bases and 1 base, there was a span of 9 bases. The chain's CDR3 is CASSFWLRNTEAFF. CDR3 DNA: TGTGCCAGCAGCTTCTGGCTGAGGAACACTGAAGCTTTCTTT.

This chain joins TRBV27 and TRBJ2-7, with D perhaps TRBD2 (5 bases). CDR3 length: 14 residues. Trimming took 4 bases from V and 3 from J, leaving 13 bases between them. Germline V gives CDR1 MNHEY, CDR2 SMNVEV (reference sequence). The CDR3 nucleotides read TGTGCCAGCAGTTCGGATGCAGGACTCTACGAGCAGTACTTC. This gives the protein CASSSDAGLYEQYF.

This clonotype has a count of ten or more. The chain is built from TRBV20-1 and TRBJ2-5; TRBD2 aligns across 11 bases. The CDR3 is made up of 15 amino acids. The V segment lost 5 bases and the J segment 3 bases; nucleotides outside the gene matches: 8. Looked up from germline, CDR1 is DFQATT and CDR2 is SNEGSKA (reference sequence). CDR3 in DNA: TGCAGTGCTCTCGGGACTAGCGGCTCAGAAGAGACCCAGTACTTC. It encodes CSALGTSGSEETQYF.